Listed here are 18 T cell receptor beta chains from one sample, sequenced in a study of blood T cell repertoires in COVID-19. This table comes from immunoSEQ multiplex PCR, and its TCRdb copy is limited to in-frame clones, with some not included. The repertoire holds about 95,000 clones, with 81% as singletons. Source material: peripheral blood. The receptors were gathered from a man older than 75 with active or convalescent COVID-19.

CDR3 nucleotide sequence: TGTGCCAGCAGCTTGGGGGGACTACGCACAGATACGCAGTATTTT. Protein: CASSLGGLRTDTQYF. The chain links TRBV5-5 to TRBJ2-3, with 7 bases matching TRBD2. Trimming took 0 bases from V and 1 from J; bases not matched to a gene: 2. The CDR3 is 15 residues long. Germline lookup yields CDR1 SGHKS and CDR2 YYEKEE (reference sequence).

This clone was recorded a few times. The chain couples TRBV11-3 to TRBJ2-5, with TRBD1 matching over 9 bases. Germline V lookup: CDR1 SGHNT, CDR2 YENEEA. The V gene end was trimmed by 5 bases and the J gene end by 2 bases; junction bases not matched to a gene: 9. The CDR3 consists of 16 residues. The CDR3 sequence: CASSPGQGLPQETQYF. In nucleotides, the CDR3 is TGTGCCAGCAGCCCAGGACAGGGGTTACCTCAAGAGACCCAGTACTTC.

In this sample, this clone turned up once. The chain is built from TRBV7-6 and TRBJ2-5; D is uncertain. The CDR3 loop spans 13 amino acids. Between the trimmed V and J ends, which lost 5 bases and 5 bases, there was a span of 12 bases. CDR1 is SGHVS, CDR2 FNYEAQ, per germline. The CDR3 bases are TGTGCCAGCAGCACCCTTAGCTCGGAGACCCAGTACTTC. It is translated as CASSTLSSETQYF.

The chain has TRBV7-7 and TRBJ2-7, with 7 bases lining up with TRBD2. V trimming: 5 bases; J trimming: 6 bases; junction bases outside the gene matches: 10. Germline CDR1 is SSHAT and CDR2 is FNYEAQ (reference sequence). This CDR3 spans 14 amino acids. This CDR3 is CASSRSWGGCEQYF. The DNA for the CDR3 is TGTGCCAGCAGCCGGAGTTGGGGAGGGTGCGAGCAGTACTTC.

The chain links TRBV19 to TRBJ2-7; 13 bases match TRBD2. CDR1 LNHDA and CDR2 SQIVND come from the germline V gene (reference sequence). CDR3 size: 15 residues. V was pared by 6 bases and J by 1 base, with 3 bases of the junction left unmatched. The CDR3 bases are TGTGCCAGTAGGCAGGGACTAGCGGGATCCTACGAGCAGTACTTC. This encodes CASRQGLAGSYEQYF.

The chain couples TRBV11-2 to TRBJ1-6, with D perhaps TRBD1 (5 bases). V was cut by 2 bases and J by 5 bases, with 10 bases left in between. Germline CDR1 and CDR2: SGHAT and FQNNGV. The CDR3 has 15 residues. In DNA form, the CDR3 reads TGTGCCAGCAGCTTAAGGGGACTAGATAATTCACCCCTCCACTTT. Its protein is CASSLRGLDNSPLHF.

The chain has TRBV27 and TRBJ2-7; tentatively, D is TRBD2 (6 bases). Germline V gene sequence: CDR1 MNHEY, CDR2 SMNVEV (reference sequence). This CDR3 is 15 amino acids long. The V end lost 6 bases, the J end lost 1 base, and 16 bases lay between the germline ends. The CDR3 reads CASRITISGSYEQYF. The DNA of the CDR3 is TGTGCCAGCAGAATCACGATTAGCGGTTCCTACGAGCAGTACTTC.

The chain is built from TRBV29-1 and TRBJ2-3; 10 bases agree with TRBD1. The germline V gene encodes CDR1 SQVTM and CDR2 ANQGSEA. The CDR3 has 17 amino acids. Losses at the gene ends were 1 base for V and 4 bases for J; bases not matched to a gene: 11. The CDR3 loop is CSVEGSRDRGSPDTQYF. The DNA for the CDR3 is TGCAGCGTTGAAGGGAGCCGGGACAGGGGTTCCCCAGATACGCAGTATTTT.

This chain uses TRBV5-1 with TRBJ2-3; possibly TRBD1 for D (6 bases). The length of the CDR3 is 14 residues. Germline CDR1 and CDR2: SGHRS and YFSETQ. V was trimmed by 4 bases and J by 2 bases, leaving 11 bases between them. This CDR3 reads CASSTGQITDTQYF. The DNA of the CDR3 is TGCGCCAGCAGCACCGGACAGATCACAGATACGCAGTATTTT.

The chain's CDR3 is CASSAHPGQPQHF. In nucleotides, the CDR3 is TGTGCCAGCAGCGCCCATCCGGGACAGCCCCAGCATTTT. The chain uses TRBV9 and TRBJ1-5; D not certain. CDR3 length: 13 residues. Trimming took off 3 bases at V and 7 bases at J, with 11 bases between the two ends. Per germline, CDR1 SGDLS and CDR2 YYNGEE.

The J gene is TRBJ2-7, the V gene TRBV11-3, with TRBD1 identical over 8 bases. Germline V gene lookup returns CDR1 SGHNT and CDR2 YENEEA. The trim removed 5 bases at V and 4 bases at J, leaving 7 bases unmatched. The CDR3 is made up of 14 amino acids. CDR3 protein: CASSPRQGSYEQYF. DNA of the CDR3: TGTGCCAGCAGCCCTCGACAGGGGTCGTACGAGCAGTACTTC.

This clone is deemed medium-sized. The chain couples TRBV4-3 to TRBJ2-3; maybe TRBD1 (6 bases). The V and J ends lost 0 bases and 8 bases respectively, with 9 bases between them. The CDR3 contains 13 residues. Germline-derived CDR1 and CDR2 are LGHNA and YSLEER. CDR3: CASSQDGGRTQYF. CDR3 in DNA: TGCGCCAGCAGCCAAGATGGGGGCCGTACGCAGTATTTT.

CDR3 residues: CASSVAGPQDTQYF. CDR3 nucleotide sequence: TGTGCCAGCAGCGTAGCGGGGCCTCAAGATACGCAGTATTTT. The V gene is TRBV6-2 or TRBV6-3, the J gene TRBJ2-3; TRBD2 agrees at 8 bases. The CDR3 consists of 14 residues. Germline CDR1 reads MNHEY; CDR2 reads SVGEGT. Losses at the gene ends were 6 bases for V and 5 bases for J; bases not matched to a gene: 7.

The chain has TRBV7-2 and TRBJ1-2; 8 bases line up with TRBD1. The CDR3 loop spans 17 amino acids. Per the germline V gene, CDR1 is SGHTA and CDR2 is FQGNSA. Trimming at V came to 5 bases and at J to 4 bases, leaving 15 bases not matched to a gene. This chain's CDR3 is CASSLVQGAHLVYGYTF. The CDR3 bases are TGTGCCAGCAGCCTCGTTCAGGGGGCGCACCTAGTCTATGGCTACACCTTC. Full variable domain (remainder filled in from reference TRBV7-2 and TRBJ1-2): GAGVSQSPSNKVTEKGKDVELRCDPISGHTALYWYRQSLGQGLEFLIYFQGNSAPDKSGLPSDRFSAERTGGSVSTLTIQRTQQEDSAVYLCASSLVQGAHLVYGYTFGSGTRLTVV.

The gene calls are TRBV19 and TRBJ2-3, with 10 nucleotides matching TRBD2. V shed 6 bases, J shed 4 bases, and the junction held 10 bases outside the gene matches. This CDR3 contains 16 residues. From germline, CDR1 is LNHDA and CDR2 SQIVND (reference sequence). The CDR3 spells CASSLFPLAGADTQYF. CDR3 sequence (DNA): TGTGCCAGTAGCCTCTTCCCTCTAGCGGGGGCAGATACGCAGTATTTT.

The V gene is TRBV2, the J gene TRBJ1-2, with TRBD1 matching over 10 bases. This CDR3 comprises 14 residues. The V and J ends lost 1 base and 9 bases, in that order; junction bases with no gene match: 5. Germline CDR1 is SNHLY and CDR2 is FYNNEI. The CDR3 is CASSEGRTGGRYTF. The DNA for the CDR3 is TGTGCCAGCAGTGAAGGGAGGACAGGGGGTCGCTACACCTTC.

The V and J genes are TRBV3-1 (or the pseudogene TRBV3-2) and TRBJ2-5; 8 nucleotides align to TRBD2. Germline V gene data show CDR1 as LGHDT and CDR2 as YNNKEL (reference sequence). With 1 base clipped from V and 3 bases from J, the junction kept 4 bases outside the gene matches. The CDR3 runs to 15 residues. As DNA, the CDR3 is TGTGCCAGCAGCCAAGCCGTTAGCGGGAAAGAGACCCAGTACTTC. Protein sequence: CASSQAVSGKETQYF.

J is TRBJ1-4 and V is TRBV27; TRBD1 matches at 11 bases. V dropped 3 bases and J dropped 7; count of bases not matched to a gene: 7. The germline CDR1 and CDR2 sequences are MNHEY and SMNVEV (reference sequence). This CDR3 spans 16 amino acids. The CDR3 DNA reads TGTGCCAGCAGTTTCCTCCCCGGGACAGGGGGTGAAAAACTGTTTTTT. Its translation is CASSFLPGTGGEKLFF.